These 31 T cell receptor beta chains share one sample of origin, sequenced in a study of OX40 agonist ivuxolimab in advanced cancers. TCRdb's table, derived via immunoSEQ multiplex PCR, lists solely in-frame clones and lacks some. The table has approximately 100,000 clones, around nine tenths seen once. This specimen was CD4+ or CD8+ T cells sorted from blood, taken in a trial of the OX40 agonist ivuxolimab. The receptors derive from an adult with an advanced solid tumor such as melanoma, head and neck, liver or kidney cancer.

The chain recombines TRBV2 with TRBJ2-3; the match to TRBD2 covers 11 bases. Germline-derived CDR1 and CDR2 are SNHLY and FYNNEI. This CDR3 region has 14 residues. The junction had 0 bases not matched to a gene; V was cut back by 4 bases and J by 3 bases. The DNA for the CDR3 is TGTGCCAGCAGTGTAGCGGGGGGGACAGATACGCAGTATTTT. Translation gives CASSVAGGTDTQYF.

V usage is TRBV9 and J usage is TRBJ2-2, with a possible D match to TRBD2 (7 bases). Germline V lookup: CDR1 SGDLS, CDR2 YYNGEE. The ends were cut back, 0 bases at V and 0 bases at J, with 18 bases in the middle. The CDR3 is made up of 19 amino acids. CDR3 nucleotide sequence: TGTGCCAGCAGCGTAGGGGTCCGGCGGGGGCAATCGAACACCGGGGAGCTGTTTTTT. Translated: CASSVGVRRGQSNTGELFF.

This chain uses TRBV28 with TRBJ1-2, with TRBD1 identical over 8 bases. Germline CDR1 is MDHEN and CDR2 is SYDVKM. This CDR3 spans 15 amino acids. The V gene end was trimmed by 5 bases and the J gene end by 4 bases; junction bases not matched to a gene: 9. The CDR3 loop is CASSLNLGTGYGYTF. CDR3 bases: TGTGCCAGCAGTCTGAACCTCGGGACAGGCTATGGCTACACCTTC.

This chain uses TRBV28 with TRBJ1-5; D uncertain. Trimming took off 11 bases at V and 4 bases at J, with 3 bases between the two ends. This CDR3 region has 9 residues. CDR1 and CDR2 from the germline V gene are MDHEN and SYDVKM. The CDR3 DNA sequence: TGTGCCTATAATCAGCCCCAGCATTTT. This sequence encodes CAYNQPQHF.

This clone appeared a few times. The identical CDR3 is also encoded by other nucleotide sequences in the sample. This chain uses TRBV7-2 with TRBJ2-3; D unresolved. CDR3 length: 12 amino acids. Germline V gene lookup returns CDR1 SGHTA and CDR2 FQGNSA. V was shortened by 5 bases and J by 2 bases, with 5 bases between the two germline ends. The CDR3 loop is CASSPYTDTQYF. DNA of the CDR3: TGTGCCAGCAGCCCTTACACAGATACGCAGTATTTT.

V and J are TRBV6-5 and TRBJ1-2; 9 nucleotides agree with TRBD1. This CDR3 region has 14 residues. Germline trimming cut 6 bases from V and 1 base from J; bases unmatched to any gene: 3. Looked up from germline, CDR1 is MNHEY and CDR2 is SVGAGI. The CDR3 nucleotides read TGTGCCAGCAGGCCGGACAGGGGTAACTATGGCTACACCTTC. Protein: CASRPDRGNYGYTF.

V usage is TRBV9 and J usage is TRBJ1-4; D gene unclear. Germline-derived CDR1 and CDR2 are SGDLS and YYNGEE. The CDR3 is 15 residues long. V was pared by 5 bases and J by 0 bases, with 11 bases between. CDR3 DNA: TGTGCCAGCAGTAGCCGGACCGCAACTAATGAAAAACTGTTTTTT. Residues: CASSSRTATNEKLFF.

The gene calls are TRBV28 and TRBJ2-2; 10 bases line up with TRBD1. Germline V gene data show CDR1 as MDHEN and CDR2 as SYDVKM. V was pared by 2 bases and J by 6 bases, with 3 bases of the junction left unmatched. The CDR3 is 15 amino acids. The CDR3 sequence: CASSLDRGRAGELFF. In DNA form, the CDR3 reads TGTGCCAGCAGTTTAGACAGGGGGCGAGCCGGGGAGCTGTTTTTT.

The chain combines TRBV11-2 with TRBJ2-1; the D gene could be TRBD1 or TRBD2 (7 bases each). The CDR3 covers 15 residues. Germline V gene sequence: CDR1 SGHAT, CDR2 FQNNGV. Trimming took 4 bases from V and 5 from J, leaving 15 bases between them. CDR3 in amino acids: CASSSGGGLNNEQFF. The CDR3 DNA reads TGTGCCAGCAGCTCAGGGGGGGGGCTGAACAATGAGCAGTTCTTC.

This chain connects TRBV19 to TRBJ2-3; 7 positions match TRBD1. V lost 9 bases and J lost 0; bases outside the gene matches: 6. Germline V lookup: CDR1 LNHDA, CDR2 SQIVND (reference sequence). The CDR3 has 14 residues. The CDR3 DNA sequence: TGTGCCAGCTCACCCAGGGGGAGCACAGATACGCAGTATTTT. Translated: CASSPRGSTDTQYF.

The chain employs TRBV19 and TRBJ2-1; the D gene could be TRBD1 or TRBD2 (5 bases each). The CDR3 length is 13 residues. Germline CDR1 is LNHDA and CDR2 is SQIVND (reference sequence). V dropped 5 bases and J dropped 8 bases, with 13 bases sitting between them. CDR3 residues: CASSGARAHEQFF. The CDR3 region has the DNA TGTGCCAGTAGTGGGGCGCGGGCCCATGAGCAGTTCTTC.

V usage is TRBV7-8 and J usage is TRBJ1-1; 8 nucleotides align to TRBD1. The CDR3 length is 15 residues. Losses at the gene ends were 4 bases for V and 2 bases for J; bases not matched to a gene: 6. Germline V gives CDR1 SGHVS, CDR2 FQNEAQ. The CDR3 coding sequence is TGTGCCAGCAGCTCTCAGGGGGCATACAACACTGAAGCTTTCTTT. Its translation is CASSSQGAYNTEAFF.

The chain has TRBV5-4 and TRBJ1-1; D perhaps matches TRBD1 (6 bases). V lost 4 bases to trimming and J lost 4 bases, with 14 bases between them. CDR3 length: 14 amino acids. Looked up from germline, CDR1 is SGHNT and CDR2 is YYREEE (reference sequence). The CDR3 is CASSQPTGPTEAFF. The CDR3 DNA follows: TGTGCCAGCAGCCAACCTACAGGGCCCACTGAAGCTTTCTTT.

This chain uses TRBV20-1 with TRBJ1-1, with D possibly TRBD1 on 5 matching bases. From germline, CDR1 is DFQATT and CDR2 SNEGSKA (reference sequence). This CDR3 comprises 11 residues. The CDR3 coding sequence is TGCAGGCCAGCGGGGGTTACTGAAGCTTTCTTT. This encodes CRPAGVTEAFF.

This chain uses TRBV15 with TRBJ2-7, with unresolved D. The CDR3 has 15 residues. Trimming removed 1 base from V and 2 bases from J, with 12 bases in between. Germline CDR1 and CDR2: LNHNV and YYDKDF (reference sequence). Here the CDR3 DNA reads TGTGCCACCAGCAGAGCATTTGGGAATACCTACGAGCAGTACTTC. It is translated as CATSRAFGNTYEQYF.

The chain joins TRBV15 to TRBJ1-3; possibly TRBD1 for D (5 bases). CDR1 and CDR2 from the germline V gene are LNHNV and YYDKDF (reference sequence). V gave up 1 base and J gave up 2 bases, with 6 bases separating them. The CDR3 length is 14 residues. CDR3 bases: TGTGCCACCAGCAGAGGGGGCCCTGGAAACACCATATATTTT. Protein product: CATSRGGPGNTIYF.

J is TRBJ1-3 and V is TRBV7-9; 7 nucleotides agree with TRBD1. Per the germline V gene, CDR1 is SEHNR and CDR2 is FQNEAQ (reference sequence). The CDR3 spans 17 residues. The trim removed 4 bases at V and 0 bases at J, leaving 9 bases unmatched. For the CDR3, the DNA is TGTGCCAGCAGCTCAGGGGACAGCCCTTTCTCTGGAAACACCATATATTTT. Protein sequence: CASSSGDSPFSGNTIYF.

The J gene is TRBJ1-4, the V gene TRBV5-1; D may be TRBD1 (6 bases). The CDR3 totals 16 residues. CDR1 SGHRS and CDR2 YFSETQ come from the germline V gene. V was shortened by 2 bases and J by 0 bases, with 11 bases between the two germline ends. CDR3 in amino acids: CASSFGGLATNEKLFF. Written as DNA, the CDR3 is TGCGCCAGCAGCTTTGGGGGGCTTGCAACTAATGAAAAACTGTTTTTT.

The J gene is TRBJ1-1, the V gene TRBV19; D is possibly TRBD1 (5 bases). The V gene lost 3 bases and the J gene lost 5 bases, with 19 bases spanning the gap. CDR1 is LNHDA, CDR2 SQIVND, per germline (reference sequence). The CDR3 runs 16 residues. For the CDR3, the DNA is TGTGCCAGTAGTATCAGGCAGGGCGGTAGGAGGACTGAAGCTTTCTTT. Translating it yields CASSIRQGGRRTEAFF.

This clone appeared once. The gene calls are TRBV6-5 and TRBJ2-7; tentative D call: TRBD2 (6 bases). Germline V gives CDR1 MNHEY, CDR2 SVGAGI. The CDR3 is made up of 12 amino acids. V was shortened by 6 bases and J by 7 bases, with 13 bases between the two germline ends. CDR3 in DNA: TGTGCCAGCAGCCAACTAGCAGGGGAGCAGTACTTC. Translated, it gives CASSQLAGEQYF.

CDR3 region: CATAPRAVTDTQYF. The DNA of the CDR3 is TGTGCCACCGCCCCGAGGGCAGTCACAGATACGCAGTATTTT. The rearrangement uses TRBV15 and TRBJ2-3, with a tentative D call TRBD2 (5 bases). Trimming took off 8 bases at V and 2 bases at J, with 14 bases between the two ends. In germline, CDR1 is LNHNV, CDR2 YYDKDF (reference sequence). The CDR3 contains 14 residues. Full variable domain (rest looked up from reference TRBV15 and TRBJ2-3): DAMVIQNPRYQVTQFGKPVTLSCSQTLNHNVMYWYQQKSSQAPKLLFHYYDKDFNNEADTPDNFQSRRPNTSFCFLDIRSPGLGDTAMYLCATAPRAVTDTQYFGPGTRLTVL.

This clone was detected only a few times. The chain employs TRBV2 and TRBJ1-1; 7 bases map to TRBD1. This CDR3 has 17 amino acids. The germline V gene encodes CDR1 SNHLY and CDR2 FYNNEI. Trimming removed 7 bases from V and 0 bases from J; junction bases left unmatched: 14. CDR3 in DNA: TGTGCCAGCACAAGATCCGGGACAGCGCTATTGAACACTGAAGCTTTCTTT. As protein: CASTRSGTALLNTEAFF. Based on the CDR3 plus reference TRBV2 and TRBJ1-1, the full variable domain is EPEVTQTPSHQVTQMGQEVILRCVPISNHLYFYWYRQILGQKVEFLVSFYNNEISEKSEIFDDQFSVERPDGSNFTLKIRSTKLEDSAMYFCASTRSGTALLNTEAFFGQGTRLTVV.

V usage is TRBV18 and J usage is TRBJ2-1, with TRBD2 matching over 10 bases. The trim removed 5 bases at V and 6 bases at J, leaving 7 bases unmatched. CDR1 and CDR2 (germline): KGHSH, LQKENI. The CDR3 runs to 15 residues. The CDR3 DNA follows: TGTGCCAGCTCAACAACACTAGCGGGGACCAATGAGCAGTTCTTC. Protein sequence: CASSTTLAGTNEQFF.

The CDR3 region has the DNA TGTGCCAGCAGCGACAATCAGGGGGGTGACACTGAAGCTTTCTTT. It specifies CASSDNQGGDTEAFF. The chain carries TRBV6-1 and TRBJ1-1, with 7 bases identical to TRBD1. The V gene's germline CDR1 is MNHNS and CDR2 SASEGT. The J segment lost 3 bases and the V segment lost 6 bases, leaving 10 bases of the junction unmatched. The CDR3 has 15 amino acids.

V is TRBV18 and J is TRBJ1-5; D perhaps matches TRBD1 (5 bases). In germline, CDR1 is KGHSH, CDR2 LQKENI. The germline V and J ends were trimmed by 5 bases and 7 bases, with 12 bases remaining between them. The CDR3 spans 13 residues. The CDR3 sequence: CASSTEGLQPQHF. The DNA of the CDR3 is TGTGCCAGCTCAACCGAGGGGCTACAGCCCCAGCATTTT.

V usage is TRBV28 and J usage is TRBJ1-3; D is perhaps TRBD1 (6 bases). The CDR3 totals 14 residues. Trimming cost V 6 bases and J 3 bases, with 12 bases left between them. CDR1 and CDR2 (germline): MDHEN, SYDVKM. The CDR3 loop reads CASRGTGLGNTIYF. The CDR3 bases are TGTGCCAGCAGGGGAACAGGGCTTGGAAACACCATATATTTT.

The chain has TRBV5-4 and TRBJ2-6, with D possibly being TRBD2 (5 bases). The CDR3 is 16 residues long. Germline V gives CDR1 SGHNT, CDR2 YYREEE (reference sequence). With 4 bases removed from V and 4 bases from J, the gap between germline ends came to 15 bases. CDR3 DNA sequence: TGTGCCAGCAGCCCACCCGGGGTCTCGGGGGCCAACGTCCTGACTTTC. Encoded protein: CASSPPGVSGANVLTF.

This rearrangement joins TRBV7-2 to TRBJ2-5; no clear D. V lost 7 bases to trimming and J lost 3 bases, with 15 bases between them. The germline V gene has CDR1 SGHTA and CDR2 FQGNSA. The CDR3 spans 14 residues. In DNA, the CDR3 is TGTGCCAGCAACCTCGAATTAGGGAAAGAGACCCAGTACTTC. Residues: CASNLELGKETQYF.

The rearrangement links TRBV10-1 to TRBJ2-2; D remains ambiguous. Germline loops: CDR1 WNHNN, CDR2 SYGVQD (reference sequence). The CDR3 runs to 14 residues. The V end was cut by 8 bases, the J end by 0 bases, with 10 bases between. The CDR3 sequence is CASRPDTNTGELFF. For the CDR3, the DNA is TGCGCCAGCCGCCCAGATACGAACACCGGGGAGCTGTTTTTT.

This clone was recorded once. The V call is TRBV30, the J call TRBJ1-5, with D possibly being TRBD1 (6 bases). V was clipped by 2 bases and J by 5 bases, with 10 bases between them. Germline CDR1 GTSNPN, CDR2 SVGIG (reference sequence). The CDR3 runs to 13 residues. Here the CDR3 DNA reads TGTGCCTGGAGTAGACAGGCCGATCAGCCCCAGCATTTT. This encodes CAWSRQADQPQHF. Filled out from reference TRBV30 and TRBJ1-5, the complete variable domain reads SQTIHQWPATLVQPVGSPLSLECTVEGTSNPNLYWYRQAAGRGLQLLFYSVGIGQISSEVPQNLSASRPQDRQFILSSKKLLLSDSGFYLCAWSRQADQPQHFGDGTRLSIL.

V gene TRBV19 combines with J gene TRBJ1-2, with 8 bases fitting TRBD1. Germline V CDR1 and CDR2: LNHDA, SQIVND (reference sequence). V was clipped by 5 bases and J by 8 bases; unmatched bases: 7. The CDR3 spans 13 residues. Here the CDR3 DNA reads TGTGCCAGTAGTCCCCAGGGGGCGCCCGGCTACACCTTC. Amino acids: CASSPQGAPGYTF.